This T cell receptor (beta chain) was obtained from a study of cytomegalovirus exposure and HLA in healthy donors. The study ran its PCR with 60 Vbeta and 13 Jbeta primers. TCRdb's table, derived via immunoSEQ multiplex PCR, lists solely in-frame clones and lacks some. The profile shows approximately 160,000 clones, around four fifths of them singletons. This clone was seen more than once but under ten times. Its antigen remains unknown. J was trimmed by 2 bases and V by 4 bases; bases with no gene match: 3. Germline CDR1 and CDR2: KGHSH and LQKENI. The CDR3 loop spans 15 amino acids. Points from the study as a whole: By HLA locus, TCR association rates varied in a later analysis, with DRB1 showing the most and HLA-C the fewest.

V is TRBV18 and J is TRBJ2-4, with 9 bases fitting TRBD1. The sequenced material came from PBMCs. The receptor comes from a woman aged 45-65 years in good health and CMV-seropositive. The CDR3 loop reads CASSRTGDPKNIQYF. CDR3 in DNA: TGTGCCAGCTCACGGACAGGGGATCCCAAAAACATTCAGTACTTC.